The 10 T cell receptor beta chains presented below share a single source sample, sequenced in a study of T cell repertoires in aging, cancer and after chemotherapy. Peripheral blood genomic DNA, not sorted cells or RNA, was the template. Rearranged V-D-J TRB sequences were amplified with a mixed TRB-A/B primer pool. TCRdb re-derived calls from the multiplex PCR reads in MiXCR, one entry per CDR3 protein. The data hold some 3,600 distinct CDR3 sequences, with 28% observed a single time. Input material: blood. These receptor sequences come from a human donor with a solid tumor.

This rearrangement joins TRBV7-9 to TRBJ1-1, with D possibly TRBD1 on 6 matching bases. Trimming took off 5 bases at V and 1 base at J, with 11 bases between the two ends. From germline, CDR1 is SEHNR and CDR2 FQNEAQ (reference sequence). The length of the CDR3 is 14 residues. CDR3 sequence: CASSPTTGNTEAFF. The CDR3 DNA reads TGTGCCAGCAGCCCCACGACAGGGAACACTGAAGCTTTCTTT.

The J gene is TRBJ2-7, the V gene TRBV6-2 or TRBV6-3, with unresolved D. V was trimmed by 5 bases and J by 5 bases, leaving 16 bases between them. CDR3 size: 14 residues. Germline V gene data show CDR1 as MNHEY and CDR2 as SVGEGT. This chain's CDR3 is CASSKRRQDDEQYF. The CDR3 DNA follows: TGTGCCAGCAGTAAGAGGCGGCAGGATGACGAGCAGTACTTC.

This chain connects TRBV7-2 to TRBJ1-2, with D unresolved. Trimming stripped 5 bases from V and 1 base from J, with 2 bases between. The CDR3 has 11 amino acids. CDR1 SGHTA and CDR2 FQGNSA come from the germline V gene. The CDR3 is CASSNNYGYTF. The CDR3 region has the DNA TGTGCCAGCAGCAATAACTATGGCTACACCTTC.

By share of the sample, this clonotype is large. The chain joins TRBV29-1 to TRBJ2-5; D is uncertain. Trimming left V 5 bases short and J 2 bases short, with 15 bases between. The CDR3 loop spans 14 amino acids. Germline V CDR1 and CDR2: SQVTM, ANQGSEA. CDR3 sequence: CSVRSATSQETQYF. CDR3 nucleotide sequence: TGCAGCGTTCGGAGTGCGACGTCACAAGAGACCCAGTACTTC.

The genes are TRBV7-2 and TRBJ1-4, with a possible D match to TRBD1 (5 bases). V was cut by 6 bases and J by 8 bases, with 10 bases left in between. The CDR3 totals 12 residues. Germline V lookup: CDR1 SGHTA, CDR2 FQGNSA. The CDR3 sequence is CASRRGKEKLFF. The CDR3 DNA follows: TGTGCCAGCAGGCGGGGGAAGGAAAAACTGTTTTTT.

In its sample, this clonotype is medium-sized (0.01 to 0.1%). V usage is TRBV19 and J usage is TRBJ1-1, with D unclear. Trimming cost V 2 bases and J 0 bases, with 7 bases left between them. The CDR3 contains 14 residues. In germline, CDR1 is LNHDA, CDR2 SQIVND (reference sequence). CDR3 in DNA: TGTGCCAGTAGTATAACCGTCTTGAACACTGAAGCTTTCTTT. Protein: CASSITVLNTEAFF. The full variable domain, in which reference TRBV19 and TRBJ1-1 provide the parts outside the CDR3, is DGGITQSPKYLFRKEGQNVTLSCEQNLNHDAMYWYRQDPGQGLRLIYYSQIVNDFQKGDIAEGYSVSREKKESFPLTVTSAQKNPTAFYLCASSITVLNTEAFFGQGTRLTVV.

This clonotype was picked up one time. The chain uses TRBV5-1 and TRBJ2-3, with 12 bases identical to TRBD2. Germline V lookup: CDR1 SGHRS, CDR2 YFSETQ. Trimming cost V 7 bases and J 1 base; bases outside gene matches: 4. The CDR3 has 15 amino acids. In DNA, the CDR3 is TGCGCCAGCGGCCGGACTAGCGGGGGCACAGATACGCAGTATTTT. Its translation is CASGRTSGGTDTQYF. Based on the CDR3 plus reference TRBV5-1 and TRBJ2-3, the full variable domain is KAGVTQTPRYLIKTRGQQVTLSCSPISGHRSVSWYQQTPGQGLQFLFEYFSETQRNKGNFPGRFSGRQFSNSRSEMNVSTLELGDSALYLCASGRTSGGTDTQYFGPGTRLTVL.

In its sample, this clonotype ranks as medium-sized. The rearrangement links TRBV10-3 to TRBJ2-1; no clear D gene. The CDR3 is 12 residues long. V dropped 7 bases and J dropped 5 bases, with 9 bases sitting between them. Germline CDR1 ENHRY, CDR2 SYGVKD. The CDR3 DNA sequence: TGTGCCATCAACTACTCAGACAATGAGCAGTTCTTC. It codes for CAINYSDNEQFF.

This sequence joins TRBV21-1 and TRBJ2-7; the D call in the table, TRBD1, was not verified against the DNA. TRBV21-1 is designated a pseudogene. CDR3 length: 14 residues. The DNA for the CDR3 is TGTGCCAGCAGCAAAGATGGGGGTAGTCGCGAGCAGTACTTC. As protein: CASSKDGGSREQYF.

By share, this clonotype ranks as medium-sized. The chain joins TRBV18 to TRBJ2-6; the D gene is possibly TRBD1 (6 bases). There are 17 residues in the CDR3. In germline, CDR1 is KGHSH, CDR2 LQKENI. The V and J ends lost 1 base and 1 base respectively, with 11 bases between them. CDR3 coding DNA: TGTGCCAGCTCACCACTCGGCACAGGGTCTGGGGCCAACGTCCTGACTTTC. This encodes CASSPLGTGSGANVLTF.